One and the same sample provided the 28 T cell receptor beta chains below, sequenced in a study of blood T cell repertoires in COVID-19. Clones were read by immunoSEQ multiplex PCR, and TCRdb kept only the in-frame ones, dropping some. Among 300,000 to 400,000 clones listed, around 90% were seen once. Sequencing used peripheral blood. These TCRs come from a woman younger than 35 who had recovered from COVID-19.

The chain has TRBV5-6 and TRBJ1-2; D not certain. The V gene's germline CDR1 is SGHDT and CDR2 YYEEEE. This CDR3 is 14 amino acids long. Trimming left V 2 bases short and J 3 bases short, with 11 bases between. The CDR3 sequence: CASSLEVGDYGYTF. The CDR3, as DNA: TGTGCCAGCAGCTTAGAGGTTGGAGACTATGGCTACACCTTC.

The V and J genes are TRBV2 and TRBJ1-1; D is unresolved. The V gene lost 3 bases and the J gene lost 4 bases, with 21 bases spanning the gap. CDR3 size: 17 residues. Germline V gene sequence: CDR1 SNHLY, CDR2 FYNNEI. The DNA for the CDR3 is TGTGCCAGCAGTGATCCCGGCGGGAGCCGAGGCGGCACTGAAGCTTTCTTT. Its translation: CASSDPGGSRGGTEAFF.

V usage is TRBV2 and J usage is TRBJ2-1, with 12 bases matching TRBD2. Germline CDR1 and CDR2: SNHLY and FYNNEI. CDR3 size: 15 residues. The V gene end was trimmed by 5 bases and the J gene end by 8 bases; junction bases not matched to a gene: 7. The CDR3 loop reads CASSLAGGLAHEQFF. CDR3 in DNA: TGTGCCAGCAGTCTAGCGGGAGGGCTAGCGCATGAGCAGTTCTTC.

This rearrangement joins TRBV19 to TRBJ2-1, with 9 nucleotides matching TRBD2. This CDR3 has 15 amino acids. Germline trimming cut 2 bases from V and 7 bases from J; bases unmatched to any gene: 6. CDR1 is LNHDA, CDR2 SQIVND, per germline (reference sequence). For the CDR3, the DNA is TGTGCCAGTAGTATAATTAGCGGGAGTAGTAATGAGCAGTTCTTC. It codes for CASSIISGSSNEQFF.

The V call is TRBV27, the J call TRBJ1-1; D ambiguous. The germline V gene has CDR1 MNHEY and CDR2 SMNVEV (reference sequence). Trimming took off 6 bases at V and 4 bases at J, with 15 bases between the two ends. This CDR3 contains 14 residues. The DNA of the CDR3 is TGTGCCAGCAGCTACAGCCCACGGGGCACTGAAGCTTTCTTT. Translated: CASSYSPRGTEAFF.

This chain links TRBV18 with TRBJ2-7; 12 nucleotides line up with TRBD2. The length of the CDR3 is 13 residues. Germline assignment: CDR1 KGHSH and CDR2 LQKENI. V shed 4 bases, J shed 5 bases, and the junction held 0 bases outside the gene matches. CDR3 protein: CASSRTSGDEQYV. In nucleotides, the CDR3 is TGTGCCAGCTCACGGACTAGCGGGGACGAGCAGTACGTC.

V gene TRBV5-5 combines with J gene TRBJ1-5; perhaps TRBD1 as D (6 bases). The V gene lost 2 bases and the J gene lost 4 bases, with 22 bases spanning the gap. Per germline, CDR1 SGHKS and CDR2 YYEKEE (reference sequence). The CDR3 is 18 residues long. CDR3 DNA: TGTGCCAGCAGCTTTCAGTTACCAACCGGGACAATTAATCAGCCCCAGCATTTT. It specifies CASSFQLPTGTINQPQHF.

The genes are TRBV27 and TRBJ1-1; 7 nucleotides align to TRBD1. J gave up 0 bases and V 5 bases, and 3 bases lay outside the gene matches. The CDR3 sequence is 14 residues long. Per germline, CDR1 MNHEY and CDR2 SMNVEV (reference sequence). The CDR3 nucleotides read TGTGCCAGCAGTACGGGACAGATGAACACTGAAGCTTTCTTT. It translates to CASSTGQMNTEAFF.

This chain uses TRBV5-6 with TRBJ2-7, with a weak D call TRBD1 (6 bases). Germline V gene sequence: CDR1 SGHDT, CDR2 YYEEEE. Trimming shortened V by 0 bases and J by 2 bases, and 12 bases separated the two germline ends. The CDR3 runs 15 residues. In nucleotides, the CDR3 is TGTGCCAGCAGCTTGGCAGGGGTTAATACCTACGAGCAGTACGTC. Translation: CASSLAGVNTYEQYV.

The CDR3 sequence: CASSFNGRDNEQFF. CDR3 sequence (DNA): TGTGCCAGCAGCTTTAACGGGAGGGACAATGAGCAGTTCTTC. The V call is TRBV7-9, the J call TRBJ2-1, with TRBD2 identical over 8 bases. J lost 5 bases, V lost 3 bases, and 3 bases had no gene match. Looked up from germline, CDR1 is SEHNR and CDR2 is FQNEAQ (reference sequence). The CDR3 has 14 amino acids.

As regards this clone: The sample carries other DNA sequences with the same CDR3. This chain connects TRBV6-5 to TRBJ1-5, with D unresolved. The CDR3 covers 14 residues. Looked up from germline, CDR1 is MNHEY and CDR2 is SVGAGI. Trimming stripped 0 bases from V and 3 bases from J, with 6 bases between. The CDR3 loop reads CASSYSGSNQPQHF. The CDR3 DNA is TGTGCCAGCAGTTACTCGGGCTCCAATCAGCCCCAGCATTTT.

The chain joins TRBV19 to TRBJ1-2; 7 bases are shared with TRBD1. Trimming took 6 bases from V and 6 from J; bases not matched to a gene: 7. The length of the CDR3 is 13 residues. Germline V gene lookup returns CDR1 LNHDA and CDR2 SQIVND (reference sequence). CDR3 in amino acids: CASSLDRVNGYTF. CDR3 coding DNA: TGTGCCAGTAGCCTAGACAGGGTAAATGGCTACACCTTC. The whole variable domain, filled in from reference TRBV19 and TRBJ1-2, reads DGGITQSPKYLFRKEGQNVTLSCEQNLNHDAMYWYRQDPGQGLRLIYYSQIVNDFQKGDIAEGYSVSREKKESFPLTVTSAQKNPTAFYLCASSLDRVNGYTFGSGTRLTVV.

This clone has just a few counts. This chain joins TRBV7-2 and TRBJ2-1; 12 bases align to TRBD2. Germline CDR1 reads SGHTA; CDR2 reads FQGNSA. This CDR3 comprises 18 residues. V dropped 3 bases and J dropped 0; count of bases not matched to a gene: 6. CDR3 nucleotides: TGTGCCAGCAGCTTTAACGGACTAGCGGGGAGCTCCTACAATGAGCAGTTCTTC. Protein product: CASSFNGLAGSSYNEQFF. The complete variable domain, with remaining parts taken from reference TRBV7-2 and TRBJ2-1, reads GAGVSQSPSNKVTEKGKDVELRCDPISGHTALYWYRQSLGQGLEFLIYFQGNSAPDKSGLPSDRFSAERTGGSVSTLTIQRTQQEDSAVYLCASSFNGLAGSSYNEQFFGPGTRLTVL.

This rearrangement joins TRBV10-2 to TRBJ2-1, with a possible D match to TRBD1 (6 bases). Per the germline V gene, CDR1 is WSHSY and CDR2 is SAAADI. V was shortened by 5 bases and J by 4 bases, with 9 bases between the two germline ends. The CDR3 sequence is 13 residues long. This CDR3 is CASSYRGYNEQFF. The CDR3 DNA reads as TGCGCCAGCAGTTATAGGGGGTACAATGAGCAGTTCTTC.

The gene calls are TRBV12-5 and TRBJ2-1; weak D call: TRBD2 (5 bases). Trimming took 1 base from V and 7 from J, leaving 8 bases between them. The CDR3 contains 13 residues. The germline V gene has CDR1 LGHNT and CDR2 FRNRAP. The CDR3 DNA is TGTGCTAGTGGTTTGGCCGGGGTAAATGAGCAGTTCTTC. Translating gives CASGLAGVNEQFF.

The chain uses TRBV6-5 and TRBJ2-1; 9 bases are shared with TRBD1. V shed 3 bases and J 6 bases; nucleotides not matched to a gene: 3. Per the germline V gene, CDR1 is MNHEY and CDR2 is SVGAGI. This CDR3 spans 14 amino acids. Here the CDR3 DNA reads TGTGCCAGCAGTTATGCACAGGGGGCCAATGAGCAGTTCTTC. As protein: CASSYAQGANEQFF.

The chain recombines TRBV20-1 with TRBJ2-3; tentatively, D is TRBD2 (6 bases). Germline CDR1 DFQATT, CDR2 SNEGSKA (reference sequence). Trimming pared 5 bases from V and 9 bases from J, leaving 12 bases between. This CDR3 contains 11 residues. The CDR3 region is CSAPRTTTQYF. As DNA, the CDR3 is TGCAGTGCTCCGCGGACTACAACGCAGTATTTT.

CDR3: CASSLAETYNEQFF. DNA of the CDR3: TGCGCCAGCAGCTTGGCGGAGACCTACAATGAGCAGTTCTTC. The rearrangement links TRBV5-1 to TRBJ2-1; D not resolved. Germline V CDR1 and CDR2: SGHRS, YFSETQ. V lost 0 bases to trimming and J lost 2 bases, with 6 bases between them. This CDR3 region has 14 residues.

The gene calls are TRBV9 and TRBJ2-5; maybe TRBD2 (5 bases). The germline CDR1 and CDR2 sequences are SGDLS and YYNGEE. V shed 0 bases and J shed 2 bases, with 11 bases lying between them. The length of the CDR3 is 15 residues. Here the CDR3 DNA reads TGTGCCAGCAGCGTAGGGGCGGGTACGCAAGAGACCCAGTACTTC. Protein sequence: CASSVGAGTQETQYF. The full variable domain, in which reference TRBV9 and TRBJ2-5 provide the parts outside the CDR3, is DSGVTQTPKHLITATGQRVTLRCSPRSGDLSVYWYQQSLDQGLQFLIQYYNGEERAKGNILERFSAQQFPDLHSELNLSSLELGDSALYFCASSVGAGTQETQYFGPGTRLLVL.

The chain is built from TRBV6-1 and TRBJ1-6, with D tentatively TRBD1 (5 bases). V was clipped by 4 bases and J by 3 bases, with 16 bases between them. The CDR3 is made up of 17 amino acids. Per the germline V gene, CDR1 is MNHNS and CDR2 is SASEGT. The chain's CDR3 is CASSVPRGGNYNSPLHF. Here the CDR3 DNA reads TGTGCCAGCAGTGTCCCTCGGGGGGGGAACTATAATTCACCCCTCCACTTT.

The chain is built from TRBV5-4 and TRBJ2-5; TRBD2 agrees at 12 bases. This CDR3 has 19 amino acids. With 5 bases clipped from V and 3 bases from J, the junction kept 17 bases outside the gene matches. Germline V lookup: CDR1 SGHNT, CDR2 YYREEE (reference sequence). DNA of the CDR3: TGTGCCAGCAGACTCAGGATGGGGCTAGCGGGAGGGATAGAAGAGACCCAGTACTTC. Its protein is CASRLRMGLAGGIEETQYF.

J is TRBJ2-1 and V is TRBV7-9; 9 bases line up with TRBD2. There are 16 residues in the CDR3. The germline gives CDR1 SEHNR, CDR2 FQNEAQ (reference sequence). V was clipped by 1 base and J by 5 bases; unmatched bases: 6. The CDR3 DNA is TGTGCCAGCAGCTTAGGGATAGCGGGGGCCCACAATGAGCAGTTCTTC. Translating gives CASSLGIAGAHNEQFF.

The chain links TRBV18 to TRBJ2-5; a possible D gene is TRBD1 (5 bases). Germline V gives CDR1 KGHSH, CDR2 LQKENI. The V end was cut by 2 bases, the J end by 4 bases, with 8 bases between. This CDR3 is built from 13 residues. CDR3 sequence reads: CASSPLQGETQYF. The CDR3 bases are TGTGCCAGCTCACCATTGCAGGGAGAGACCCAGTACTTC.

The table lists this clone with a count of one. The chain carries TRBV19 and TRBJ2-5; 7 bases fit TRBD1. V was clipped by 6 bases and J by 4 bases; unmatched bases: 8. This CDR3 comprises 14 residues. Germline CDR1 reads LNHDA; CDR2 reads SQIVND (reference sequence). The CDR3 DNA sequence: TGTGCCAGTAGGAAAACAGGGGCGGCAGAGACCCAGTACTTC. Its protein is CASRKTGAAETQYF.

The CDR3: CASSFRLLETQYF. The DNA for the CDR3 is TGTGCCAGCAGCTTCCGACTCTTGGAGACCCAGTACTTC. The chain uses TRBV7-9 and TRBJ2-5; D gene unclear. The CDR3 runs to 13 residues. CDR1 is SEHNR and CDR2 is FQNEAQ in the germline V gene (reference sequence). Trimming removed 3 bases at V and 5 bases at J, with 10 bases between.

This chain connects TRBV5-4 to TRBJ1-5, with D maybe TRBD1 (6 bases). V was cut by 0 bases and J by 7 bases, with 11 bases left in between. CDR3 length equals 14 residues. Germline loops: CDR1 SGHNT, CDR2 YYREEE (reference sequence). This CDR3 is CASSLDREEQPQHF. The CDR3 DNA reads as TGTGCCAGCAGCTTGGACAGGGAAGAACAGCCCCAGCATTTT.

This sequence joins TRBV4-3 and TRBJ1-2, with D hard to call. This CDR3 spans 12 amino acids. The V and J ends lost 1 base and 11 bases respectively, with 11 bases between them. CDR1 and CDR2 (germline): LGHNA, YSLEER. This CDR3 reads CASSQVGTGYTF. CDR3 bases: TGCGCCAGCAGCCAAGTGGGTACGGGTTACACCTTC.

The chain uses TRBV12-5 and TRBJ1-1, with no clear D. The CDR3 length is 11 residues. V was cut by 7 bases and J by 6 bases, with 9 bases left in between. Germline assignment: CDR1 LGHNT and CDR2 FRNRAP. CDR3 residues: CASAPFPEAFF. The CDR3 DNA is TGTGCTAGTGCCCCATTCCCTGAAGCTTTCTTT. The full variable domain, with the rest looked up from reference TRBV12-5 and TRBJ1-1, is DARVTQTPRHKVTEMGQEVTMRCQPILGHNTVFWYRQTMMQGLELLAYFRNRAPLDDSGMPKDRFSAEMPDATLATLKIQPSEPRDSAVYFCASAPFPEAFFGQGTRLTVV.